This passage covers 18 T cell receptor beta chains from one sample sequenced in a study of control samples from healthy donors and cancer patients. Data came from immunoSEQ multiplex PCR; TCRdb stores just in-frame clones and leaves some out. The repertoire consists of around 130,000 clones, with about 93% occurring once and the leading ten covering 2% to 2.5%. The sample was blood. The receptors here all came from a man between 18 and 35 years old in good health.

The chain combines TRBV6-5 with TRBJ1-3; no definite D call. Deletions cut 6 bases from V and 1 base from J, with 10 bases between. The germline V gene encodes CDR1 MNHEY and CDR2 SVGAGI. The CDR3 contains 14 residues. CDR3 amino acids: CASSPAMSGNTIYF. The CDR3, as DNA: TGTGCCAGCAGCCCAGCCATGTCTGGAAACACCATATATTTT.

The V and J genes are TRBV6-4 and TRBJ1-6; no reliable D call. CDR1 is MRHNA and CDR2 is SNTAGT in the germline V gene. CDR3 size: 12 residues. Deletions cut 3 bases from V and 7 bases from J, with 4 bases between. CDR3 sequence: CASSDGNSPLHF. The CDR3 DNA reads as TGTGCCAGCAGTGATGGGAATTCACCCCTCCACTTT.

The chain links TRBV29-1 to TRBJ1-4; D perhaps matches TRBD1 (6 bases). The ends were cut back, 6 bases at V and 10 bases at J, with 21 bases in the middle. Looked up from germline, CDR1 is SQVTM and CDR2 is ANQGSEA. The CDR3 loop spans 14 amino acids. CDR3 bases: TGCAGCGTCATGGAGGGGGTGGGAGTAGGAAAACTGTTTTTT. Its translation: CSVMEGVGVGKLFF.

The V and J genes are TRBV7-3 and TRBJ1-1; D may be TRBD1 (6 bases). Germline V CDR1 and CDR2: SGHTA, FQGTGA. CDR3 size: 14 residues. With 1 base removed from V and 1 base from J, the gap between germline ends came to 7 bases. CDR3: CASSLKGGNTEAFF. CDR3 bases: TGTGCCAGCAGCTTAAAAGGGGGGAACACTGAAGCTTTCTTT.

The V gene is TRBV18, the J gene TRBJ2-2; a weak D match, TRBD2 (5 bases). With 0 bases removed from V and 1 base from J, the gap between germline ends came to 9 bases. The CDR3 is 16 amino acids. Germline CDR1 is KGHSH and CDR2 is LQKENI. CDR3 sequence: CASSPPLAENTGELFF. The CDR3, as DNA: TGTGCCAGCTCACCACCCCTAGCAGAGAACACCGGGGAGCTGTTTTTT. Looking up the rest from reference TRBV18 and TRBJ2-2 gives the full variable domain: NAGVMQNPRHLVRRRGQEARLRCSPMKGHSHVYWYRQLPEEGLKFMVYLQKENIIDESGMPKERFSAEFPKEGPSILRIQQVVRGDSAAYFCASSPPLAENTGELFFGEGSRLTVL.

In this sample, this clone turned up once. The chain couples TRBV18 to TRBJ2-1; no clear D. CDR1 and CDR2 (germline): KGHSH, LQKENI. CDR3 length: 15 residues. V lost 2 bases and J 0 bases, leaving 8 bases between the germline ends. This chain's CDR3 is CASSPTENSYNEQFF. The CDR3 bases are TGTGCCAGCTCACCAACGGAGAACTCCTACAATGAGCAGTTCTTC.

CDR3 coding DNA: TGTGCCAGCAGGCAAGGACAGGGGGCACGGACTGAAGCTTTCTTT. It yields the protein CASRQGQGARTEAFF. This chain uses TRBV28 with TRBJ1-1, with 11 bases lining up with TRBD1. V lost 6 bases and J lost 5; bases outside the gene matches: 8. Germline V gives CDR1 MDHEN, CDR2 SYDVKM. The CDR3 has 15 residues.

The chain uses TRBV2 and TRBJ1-2, with 11 bases identical to TRBD1. Losses at the gene ends were 8 bases for V and 3 bases for J; bases not matched to a gene: 11. Germline lookup yields CDR1 SNHLY and CDR2 FYNNEI. The CDR3 runs to 16 residues. This CDR3 is CASGAGTGGLDYGYTF. The CDR3, as DNA: TGTGCCAGCGGCGCCGGGACAGGGGGATTAGACTATGGCTACACCTTC.

This sequence joins TRBV5-6 and TRBJ1-4; D is perhaps TRBD1 (5 bases). Deletions cut 4 bases from V and 5 bases from J, with 12 bases between. CDR3 size: 14 residues. Germline-derived CDR1 and CDR2 are SGHDT and YYEEEE. CDR3 DNA: TGTGCCAGCAGCCTCCGGGACCTCAATGAAAAACTGTTTTTT. This sequence encodes CASSLRDLNEKLFF. Full variable domain (remainder filled in from reference TRBV5-6 and TRBJ1-4): DAGVTQSPTHLIKTRGQQVTLRCSPKSGHDTVSWYQQALGQGPQFIFQYYEEEERQRGNFPDRFSGHQFPNYSSELNVNALLLGDSALYLCASSLRDLNEKLFFGSGTQLSVL.

The chain joins TRBV28 to TRBJ2-2; 11 positions agree with TRBD2. Germline-derived CDR1 and CDR2 are MDHEN and SYDVKM. The CDR3 loop spans 18 amino acids. J was trimmed by 0 bases and V by 3 bases; bases with no gene match: 6. As DNA, the CDR3 is TGTGCCAGCAGTTTCAGACTAGCGGGACCCGCGAACACCGGGGAGCTGTTTTTT. Protein sequence: CASSFRLAGPANTGELFF. The full variable domain, rest sourced from reference TRBV28 and TRBJ2-2, is DVKVTQSSRYLVKRTGEKVFLECVQDMDHENMFWYRQDPGLGLRLIYFSYDVKMKEKGDIPEGYSVSREKKERFSLILESASTNQTSMYLCASSFRLAGPANTGELFFGEGSRLTVL.

The rearrangement joins TRBV3-1 (or the pseudogene TRBV3-2) to TRBJ1-2; D is possibly TRBD1 (5 bases). With 3 bases removed from V and 4 bases from J, the gap between germline ends came to 18 bases. Per the germline V gene, CDR1 is LGHDT and CDR2 is YNNKEL (reference sequence). The CDR3 has 16 residues. CDR3 nucleotide sequence: TGTGCCAGCAGCCAGGGTTTAGGGGCCGACGTCTATGGCTACACCTTC. Translated, it gives CASSQGLGADVYGYTF.

CDR3 loop: CASSEGGISDTGELFF. CDR3 nucleotide sequence: TGTGCCAGCAGTGAGGGAGGGATTAGCGACACCGGGGAGCTGTTTTTT. The rearrangement uses TRBV2 and TRBJ2-2, with 7 bases fitting TRBD2. V trimming: 3 bases; J trimming: 3 bases; junction bases outside the gene matches: 7. This CDR3 has 16 amino acids. The germline V gene has CDR1 SNHLY and CDR2 FYNNEI.

This sequence joins TRBV7-2 and TRBJ1-2; 10 bases fit TRBD1. V trimming: 3 bases; J trimming: 7 bases; junction bases outside the gene matches: 2. CDR3 length equals 13 residues. Germline CDR1 SGHTA, CDR2 FQGNSA. The CDR3 loop is CASSLGTGAGYTF. The CDR3 bases are TGTGCCAGCAGCTTGGGGACAGGGGCTGGCTACACCTTC.

The chain carries TRBV2 and TRBJ1-1; unclear D gene. Germline CDR1 SNHLY, CDR2 FYNNEI. The germline V and J ends were trimmed by 5 bases and 1 base, with 11 bases remaining between them. CDR3 length: 14 residues. DNA of the CDR3: TGTGCCAGCAGTCCTCTATTGGGGAACACTGAAGCTTTCTTT. Protein: CASSPLLGNTEAFF.

CDR3 in DNA: TGTGCCAGCAGCAAAGGGCCTCCGGGACAGGGGATGGATCAGCCCCAGCATTTT. Its protein product is CASSKGPPGQGMDQPQHF. The gene calls are TRBV21-1 and TRBJ1-5; the D call of TRBD1 is as the table states it, not checked on the DNA. TRBV21-1 is classified as a pseudogene. The CDR3 is 18 residues long.

This clone showed up just once. The chain carries TRBV11-2 and TRBJ1-2; D unclear. Germline V gives CDR1 SGHAT, CDR2 FQNNGV. CDR3 length equals 13 residues. Between the trimmed V and J ends, which lost 5 bases and 4 bases, there was a span of 11 bases. The CDR3 region has the DNA TGTGCCAGCAGCCCTAGACACCTCTATGGCTACACCTTC. Encoded protein: CASSPRHLYGYTF.

V usage is TRBV11-3 and J usage is TRBJ2-3; 11 bases line up with TRBD2. V shed 1 base, J shed 1 base, and the junction held 10 bases outside the gene matches. Per the germline V gene, CDR1 is SGHNT and CDR2 is YENEEA. This CDR3 spans 19 amino acids. The DNA for the CDR3 is TGTGCCAGCAGCTTAGGTTTACTAGCGGGAGAGACGGGCACAGATACGCAGTATTTT. As protein: CASSLGLLAGETGTDTQYF.

Comments on this clone: The sample holds other DNA sequences that translate to the same CDR3. CDR3 residues: CATSDLGYNEQFF. DNA of the CDR3: TGTGCCACCAGTGATTTAGGCTACAATGAGCAGTTCTTC. The chain employs TRBV24-1 and TRBJ2-1; D is unresolved. The V gene lost 1 base and the J gene lost 3 bases, with 3 bases spanning the gap. Germline CDR1 reads KGHDR; CDR2 reads SFDVKD. The CDR3 spans 13 residues.